The rows below give T cell receptor beta chains drawn from one sample of a study of CD8 T cells in ankylosing spondylitis. From the 5' RACE reads, TCRdb called clonotypes with MiXCR, one entry per CDR3 protein. The data hold 200,000 to 250,000 distinct CDR3 sequences, with over 9.5% observed a single time. Sequenced: blood, either unsorted or a sorted T cell fraction (not recorded which). Receptors were obtained from a male donor with ankylosing spondylitis or in good health (not recorded which). The CDR3 runs from the conserved cysteine through the conserved F or W. Each record gives: J gene, clone size, V gene, D gene, CDR3 DNA, CDR3 protein. The D gene is left open where the match is weak. Size is stated for part of the rows, as once, few or many counts, or as a class when the clone is expanded.

TRBJ2-3 many TRBV10-3 NA TGTGCCATCAGTGAGTCGAAGCTAGCGTCTAGCACAGATACGCAGTATTTT CAISESKLASSTDTQYF
TRBJ2-2 many TRBV5-1 NA TGCGCCAGCAGCTTGATACCCGGGAGCGGGACCGGGGAGCTGTTTTTT CASSLIPGSGTGELFF
TRBJ1-2 many TRBV20-1 NA TGCAGTGCTAGACAGGGGACTAACTATGGCTACACCTTC CSARQGTNYGYTF
TRBJ2-7 many TRBV5-1 TRBD1 TGCGCCAGCAGCAGGGGACAGGGTGACGACGAGCAGTACTTC CASSRGQGDDEQYF
TRBJ2-1 many TRBV10-3 TRBD2 TGTGCCATCAGTGGGCTAGCGGGAGGTGGCTACAATGAGCAGTTCTTC CAISGLAGGGYNEQFF
TRBJ2-2 NA TRBV27 NA TGTGCCAGCAGCTACGCCGCTGGCGTGGACACCGGGGAGCTGTTTTTT CASSYAAGVDTGELFF
TRBJ2-2 many TRBV4-2 TRBD2 TGTGCCAGCAGCCAAGAAGGGACTAGCGGTTACGGGGAGCTGTTTTTT CASSQEGTSGYGELFF
TRBJ2-2 NA TRBV6-1 TRBD1 TGTGCCAGCATTCAATGGCCGGGACAGGGTAACACCGGGGAGCTGTTTTTT CASIQWPGQGNTGELFF
TRBJ1-2 NA TRBV5-1 NA TGCGCCAGCAGCGGTGGGAGCGCGTTGAACTATGGCTACACCTTC CASSGGSALNYGYTF
TRBJ2-3 many TRBV20-1 NA TGCAGCCCAGCGGTGAGCACAGATACGCAGTATTTT CSPAVSTDTQYF
TRBJ2-7 few TRBV3-1 TRBD2 TGTGCCAGCAGCCAATCAATTCTAGCGGGAGGGCCAAAGAGCTACGAGCAGTACTTC CASSQSILAGGPKSYEQYF
TRBJ2-7 many TRBV20-1 NA TGCAGTGCTATTTTGGGGGACCCCTACGAGCAGTACTTC CSAILGDPYEQYF
TRBJ2-7 many TRBV2 NA TGTGCCAGCAAGTTAGGGCGACAGGCCCTTTACGAGCAGTACTTC CASKLGRQALYEQYF
TRBJ1-1 many TRBV20-1 NA TGCAGTGCTAGAGGGAACACTGAAGCTTTCTTT CSARGNTEAFF
TRBJ1-4 many TRBV27 NA TGTGCCAGCAGTTTGAGGGAACGGGAAAAACTGTTTTTT CASSLREREKLFF
TRBJ2-3 many TRBV20-1 NA TGCAGTGCTAGCCGCTGGGGCACAGATACGCAGTATTTT CSASRWGTDTQYF
TRBJ1-2 NA TRBV29-1 TRBD1 TGCAGCGTGGCCCGGGACAGGTTGGATGGCTACACCTTC CSVARDRLDGYTF
TRBJ1-4 many TRBV28 NA TGTGCCAGCAGTCCCCCGGTGAACCGTGTGTTTTTT CASSPPVNRVFF
TRBJ1-4 NA TRBV20-1 NA TGCAGTGCGGGGGACTCCTGGGGTGAAAAACTGTTTTTT CSAGDSWGEKLFF
TRBJ2-4 many TRBV5-1 NA TGCGCCAGCAGCTTGGCCGGGGACACATTAGCCAAAAACATTCAGTACTTC CASSLAGDTLAKNIQYF